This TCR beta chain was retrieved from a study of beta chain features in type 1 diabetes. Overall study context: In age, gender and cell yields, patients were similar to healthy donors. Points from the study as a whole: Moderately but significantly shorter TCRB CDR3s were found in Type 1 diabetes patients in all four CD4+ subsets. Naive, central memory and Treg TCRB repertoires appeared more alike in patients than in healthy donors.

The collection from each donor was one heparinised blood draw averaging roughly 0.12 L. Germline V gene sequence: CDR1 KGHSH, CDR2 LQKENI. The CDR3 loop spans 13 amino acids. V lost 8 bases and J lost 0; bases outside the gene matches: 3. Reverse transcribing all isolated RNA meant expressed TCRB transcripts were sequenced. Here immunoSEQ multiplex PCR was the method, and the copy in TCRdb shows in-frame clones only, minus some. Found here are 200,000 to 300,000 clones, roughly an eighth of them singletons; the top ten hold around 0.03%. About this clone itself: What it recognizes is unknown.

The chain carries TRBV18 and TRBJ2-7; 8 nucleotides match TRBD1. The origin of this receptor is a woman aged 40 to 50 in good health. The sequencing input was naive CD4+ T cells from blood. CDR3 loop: CASRGTGSYEQYF. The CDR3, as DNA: TGTGCCAGCCGCGGGACAGGCTCCTACGAGCAGTACTTC.